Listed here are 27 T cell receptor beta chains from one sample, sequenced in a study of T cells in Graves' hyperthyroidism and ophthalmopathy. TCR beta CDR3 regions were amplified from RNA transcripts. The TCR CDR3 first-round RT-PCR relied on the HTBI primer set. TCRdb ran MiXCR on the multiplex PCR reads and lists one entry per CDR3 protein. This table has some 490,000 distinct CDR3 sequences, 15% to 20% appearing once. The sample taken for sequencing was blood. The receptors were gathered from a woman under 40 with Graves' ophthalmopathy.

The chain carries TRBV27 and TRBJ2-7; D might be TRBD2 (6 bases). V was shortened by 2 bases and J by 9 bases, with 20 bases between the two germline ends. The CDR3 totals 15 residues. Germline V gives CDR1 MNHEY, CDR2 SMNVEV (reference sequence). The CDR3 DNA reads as TGTGCCAGCAGTTTAGATGGCGGGACGCTATCCCGGCAGTACTTC. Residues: CASSLDGGTLSRQYF.

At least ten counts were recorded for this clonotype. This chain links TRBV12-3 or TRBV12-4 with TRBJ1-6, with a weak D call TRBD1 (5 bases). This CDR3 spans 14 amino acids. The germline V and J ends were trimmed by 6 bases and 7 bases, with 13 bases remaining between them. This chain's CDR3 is CASSLRQTNSPLHF. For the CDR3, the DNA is TGTGCCAGCAGCCTCCGACAGACCAATTCACCCCTCCACTTT.

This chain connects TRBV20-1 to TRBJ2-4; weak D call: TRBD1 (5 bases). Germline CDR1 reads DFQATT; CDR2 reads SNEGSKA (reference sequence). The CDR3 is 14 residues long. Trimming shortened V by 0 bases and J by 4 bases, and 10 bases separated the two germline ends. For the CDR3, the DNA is TGCAGTGCTAGAGAGGGCAGGGAAAAAAACATTCAGTACTTC. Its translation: CSAREGREKNIQYF.

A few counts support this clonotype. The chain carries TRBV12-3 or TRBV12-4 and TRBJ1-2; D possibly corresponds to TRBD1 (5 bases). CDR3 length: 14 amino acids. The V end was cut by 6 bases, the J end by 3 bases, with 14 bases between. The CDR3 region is CASRRDGRYYGYTF. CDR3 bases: TGTGCCAGCAGGAGGGACGGACGATACTATGGCTACACCTTC.

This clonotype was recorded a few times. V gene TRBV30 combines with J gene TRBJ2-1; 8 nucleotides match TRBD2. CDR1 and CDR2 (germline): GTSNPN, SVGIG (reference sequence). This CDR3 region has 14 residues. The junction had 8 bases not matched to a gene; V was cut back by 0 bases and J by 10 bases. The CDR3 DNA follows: TGTGCCTGGAGTGTACAAGCGGGAGTTAACGAGCAGTTCTTC. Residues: CAWSVQAGVNEQFF.

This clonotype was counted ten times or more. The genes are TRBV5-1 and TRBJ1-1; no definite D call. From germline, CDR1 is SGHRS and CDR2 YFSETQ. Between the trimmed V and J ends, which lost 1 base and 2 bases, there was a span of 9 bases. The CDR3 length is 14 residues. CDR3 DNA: TGCGCCAGCAGCTTGTCCCCGGGAAACACTGAAGCTTTCTTT. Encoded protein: CASSLSPGNTEAFF.

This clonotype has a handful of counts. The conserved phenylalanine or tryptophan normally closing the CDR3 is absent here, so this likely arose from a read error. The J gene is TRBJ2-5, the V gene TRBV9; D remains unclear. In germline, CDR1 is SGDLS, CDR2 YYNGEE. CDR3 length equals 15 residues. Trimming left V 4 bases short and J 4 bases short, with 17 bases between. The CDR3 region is CASSSTHTTGETQYS. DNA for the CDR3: TGTGCCAGCAGCTCCACTCATACCACGGGAGAGACCCAGTACTCC.

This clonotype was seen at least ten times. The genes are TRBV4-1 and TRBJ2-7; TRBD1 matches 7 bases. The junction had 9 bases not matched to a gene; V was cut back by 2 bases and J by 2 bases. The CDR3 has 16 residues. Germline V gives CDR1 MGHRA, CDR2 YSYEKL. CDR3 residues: CASSQQSTGQTYEQYF. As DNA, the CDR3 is TGCGCCAGCAGCCAACAATCCACGGGACAGACCTACGAGCAGTACTTC.

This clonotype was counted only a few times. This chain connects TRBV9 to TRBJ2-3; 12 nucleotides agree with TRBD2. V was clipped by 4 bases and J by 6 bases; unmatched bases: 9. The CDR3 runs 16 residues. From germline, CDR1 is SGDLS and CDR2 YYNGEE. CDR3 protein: CASSTRTSGIWDTQYF. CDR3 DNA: TGTGCCAGCAGCACCCGGACTAGCGGGATTTGGGATACGCAGTATTTT. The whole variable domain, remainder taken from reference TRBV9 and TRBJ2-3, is DSGVTQTPKHLITATGQRVTLRCSPRSGDLSVYWYQQSLDQGLQFLIQYYNGEERAKGNILERFSAQQFPDLHSELNLSSLELGDSALYFCASSTRTSGIWDTQYFGPGTRLTVL.

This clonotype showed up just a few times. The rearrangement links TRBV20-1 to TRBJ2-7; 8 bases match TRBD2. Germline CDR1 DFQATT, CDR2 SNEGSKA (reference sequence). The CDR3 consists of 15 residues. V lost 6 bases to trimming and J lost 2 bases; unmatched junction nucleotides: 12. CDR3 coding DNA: TGCAGTGCCGAGACGGCCAGCGGGAGCACCTACGAGCAGTACTTC. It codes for CSAETASGSTYEQYF.

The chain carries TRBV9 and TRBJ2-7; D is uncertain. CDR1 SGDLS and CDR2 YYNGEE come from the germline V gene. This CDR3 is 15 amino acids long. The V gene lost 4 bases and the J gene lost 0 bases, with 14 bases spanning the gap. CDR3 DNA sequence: TGTGCCAGCAGCACCAATCGGGCCCACTCCTACGAGCAGTACTTC. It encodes CASSTNRAHSYEQYF.

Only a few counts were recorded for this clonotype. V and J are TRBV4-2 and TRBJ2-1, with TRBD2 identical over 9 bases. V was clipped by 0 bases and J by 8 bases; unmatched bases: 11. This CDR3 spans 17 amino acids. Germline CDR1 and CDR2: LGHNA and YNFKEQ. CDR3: CASSQDGEAGGSDEQFF. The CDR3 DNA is TGTGCCAGCAGCCAAGATGGCGAGGCGGGAGGGTCTGATGAGCAGTTCTTC.

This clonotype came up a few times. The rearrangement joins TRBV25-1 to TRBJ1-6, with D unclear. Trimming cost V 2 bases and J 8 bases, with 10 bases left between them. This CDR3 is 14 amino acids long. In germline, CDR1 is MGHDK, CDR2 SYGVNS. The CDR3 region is CASSEGFFDSPLHF. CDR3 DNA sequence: TGTGCCAGCAGTGAAGGGTTTTTTGATTCACCCCTCCACTTT.

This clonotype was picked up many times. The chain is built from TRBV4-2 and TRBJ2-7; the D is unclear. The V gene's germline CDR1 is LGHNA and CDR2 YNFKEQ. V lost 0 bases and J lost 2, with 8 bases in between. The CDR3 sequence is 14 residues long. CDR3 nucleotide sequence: TGTGCCAGCAGCCAAGATTGGGTCCCCTACGAGCAGTACTTC. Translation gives CASSQDWVPYEQYF.

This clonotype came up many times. The CDR3 is CASSRGFSTDTQYF. Written as DNA, the CDR3 is TGTGCCAGTAGCAGAGGGTTTAGCACAGATACGCAGTATTTT. The rearrangement joins TRBV19 to TRBJ2-3, with D perhaps matching TRBD2 (5 bases). Germline loops: CDR1 LNHDA, CDR2 SQIVND (reference sequence). With 6 bases removed from V and 0 bases from J, the gap between germline ends came to 10 bases. This CDR3 comprises 14 residues.

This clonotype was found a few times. The CDR3 sequence: CATSDPGLAGGPLAKNIQYF. DNA for the CDR3: TGTGCCACCAGTGATCCGGGACTAGCGGGAGGGCCGCTAGCCAAAAACATTCAGTACTTC. This chain connects TRBV24-1 to TRBJ2-4; 16 positions agree with TRBD2. Germline CDR1 and CDR2: KGHDR and SFDVKD. Trimming at V came to 3 bases and at J to 0 bases, leaving 7 bases not matched to a gene. The CDR3 consists of 20 residues.

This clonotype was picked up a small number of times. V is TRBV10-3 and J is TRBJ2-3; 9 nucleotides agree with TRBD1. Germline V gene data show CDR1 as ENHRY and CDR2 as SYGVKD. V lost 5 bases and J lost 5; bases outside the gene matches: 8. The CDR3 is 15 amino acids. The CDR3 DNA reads TGTGCCATCAGTACAGGGGGCAATGGCAAAGATACGCAGTATTTT. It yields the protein CAISTGGNGKDTQYF.

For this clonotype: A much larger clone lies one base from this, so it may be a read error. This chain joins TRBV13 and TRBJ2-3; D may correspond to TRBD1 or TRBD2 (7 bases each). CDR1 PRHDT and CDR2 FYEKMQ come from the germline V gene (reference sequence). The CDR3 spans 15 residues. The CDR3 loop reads CARSKTGRGTDTRYF. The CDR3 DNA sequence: TGTGCCAGATCTAAGACAGGGAGGGGCACAGATACGCGGTATTTT.

This chain's CDR3 is CASSTNYDGYEQYF. The CDR3 nucleotides are TGTGCCAGCAGCACCAATTACGACGGCTACGAGCAGTACTTC. The chain links TRBV7-9 to TRBJ2-7; D remains unclear. This CDR3 contains 14 residues. The ends were cut back, 5 bases at V and 3 bases at J, with 14 bases in the middle. Germline V CDR1 and CDR2: SEHNR, FQNEAQ (reference sequence).

The CDR3 here is CASSIFKGAYGYTF. In nucleotides, the CDR3 is TGTGCCAGTAGTATCTTTAAGGGGGCCTATGGCTACACCTTC. The chain combines TRBV19 with TRBJ1-2; 7 positions agree with TRBD1. The CDR3 sequence is 14 residues long. CDR1 LNHDA and CDR2 SQIVND come from the germline V gene (reference sequence). The J segment lost 4 bases and the V segment lost 3 bases, leaving 5 bases of the junction unmatched.

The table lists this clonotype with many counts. In DNA form, the CDR3 reads TGCAGTGCTGCCCCCCGTCATCGGACGAGGAACACTGAAGCTTTCTTT. As protein: CSAAPRHRTRNTEAFF. V is TRBV20-1 and J is TRBJ1-1; D call uncertain. The CDR3 extends over 16 amino acids. CDR1 is DFQATT and CDR2 is SNEGSKA in the germline V gene (reference sequence). With 5 bases removed from V and 1 base from J, the gap between germline ends came to 20 bases.

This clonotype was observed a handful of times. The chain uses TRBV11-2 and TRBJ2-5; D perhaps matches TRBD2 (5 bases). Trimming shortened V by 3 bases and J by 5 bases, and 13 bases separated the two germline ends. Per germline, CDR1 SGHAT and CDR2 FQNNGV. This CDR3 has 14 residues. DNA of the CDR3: TGTGCCAGCAGCTTGAAGGCGACGGGGGAGACCCAGTACTTC. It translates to CASSLKATGETQYF.

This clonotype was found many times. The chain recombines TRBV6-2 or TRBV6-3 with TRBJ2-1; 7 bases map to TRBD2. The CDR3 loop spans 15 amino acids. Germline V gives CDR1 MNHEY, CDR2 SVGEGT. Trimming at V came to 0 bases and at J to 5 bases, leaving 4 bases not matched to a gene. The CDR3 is CASSYSSGRHNEQFF. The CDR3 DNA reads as TGTGCCAGCAGTTACTCTAGCGGGCGCCACAATGAGCAGTTCTTC.

CDR3 sequence: CASSSPLAPGSGANVLTF. The CDR3 nucleotides are TGCGCCAGCAGCTCACCCTTGGCCCCAGGCTCTGGGGCCAACGTCCTGACTTTC. The gene calls are TRBV4-1 and TRBJ2-6; D unclear. In germline, CDR1 is MGHRA, CDR2 YSYEKL. The CDR3 contains 18 residues. Trimming cost V 5 bases and J 0 bases, with 17 bases left between them.

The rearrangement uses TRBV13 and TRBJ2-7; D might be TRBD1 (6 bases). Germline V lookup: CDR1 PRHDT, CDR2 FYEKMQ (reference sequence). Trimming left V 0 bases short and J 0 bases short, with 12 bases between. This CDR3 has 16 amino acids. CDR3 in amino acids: CASSLGQDSFSYEQYF. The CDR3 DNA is TGTGCCAGCAGCTTAGGCCAGGACAGCTTCTCCTACGAGCAGTACTTC.

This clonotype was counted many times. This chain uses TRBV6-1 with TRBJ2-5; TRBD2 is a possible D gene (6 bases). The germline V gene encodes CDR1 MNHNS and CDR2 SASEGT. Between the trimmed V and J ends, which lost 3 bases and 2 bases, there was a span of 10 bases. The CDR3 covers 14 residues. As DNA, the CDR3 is TGTGCCAGCAGTGACCCAGGGAGGCAAGAGACCCAGTACTTC. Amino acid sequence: CASSDPGRQETQYF.

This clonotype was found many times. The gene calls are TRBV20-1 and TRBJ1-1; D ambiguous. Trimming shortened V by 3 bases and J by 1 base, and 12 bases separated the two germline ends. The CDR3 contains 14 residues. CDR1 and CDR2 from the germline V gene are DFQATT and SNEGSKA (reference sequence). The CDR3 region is CSASQGSGNTEAFF. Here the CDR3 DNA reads TGCAGTGCTAGTCAAGGGTCAGGGAACACTGAAGCTTTCTTT.